This TCR beta chain was sequenced during a study of cytomegalovirus exposure and HLA in healthy donors. Study results and caveats: Further analysis, carried out later, found HLA-associated TCR beta chains more clonally expanded than equally common other chains. A missense DCLRE1C variant was associated with V- and J-gene trimming of TCR beta chains in a later analysis, and an independent cohort replicated the association. CMV antigen specificity of a few CMV-associated chains was confirmed in vitro.

Remarks on this clone: Its specificity is unknown.

The CDR3 has 15 amino acids. Trimming left V 5 bases short and J 5 bases short, with 18 bases between. The V gene's germline CDR1 is SGHVS and CDR2 FNYEAQ. With 60 Vbeta and 13 Jbeta primers, the PCR was carried out. Method: immunoSEQ multiplex PCR; TCRdb's copy keeps in-frame clones and lacks some. The data hold 150,000 to 200,000 clones, with about 90% observed a single time. The V gene is TRBV7-6, the J gene TRBJ2-5; a weak D match, TRBD2 (5 bases). The sequenced sample consisted of PBMCs. This TCR derives from a girl less than two years old in good health and CMV-seronegative. In DNA, the CDR3 is TGTGCCAGCAGCCCCGAGGCCGGGTCGGGGGAGACCCAGTACTTC. This sequence encodes CASSPEAGSGETQYF.